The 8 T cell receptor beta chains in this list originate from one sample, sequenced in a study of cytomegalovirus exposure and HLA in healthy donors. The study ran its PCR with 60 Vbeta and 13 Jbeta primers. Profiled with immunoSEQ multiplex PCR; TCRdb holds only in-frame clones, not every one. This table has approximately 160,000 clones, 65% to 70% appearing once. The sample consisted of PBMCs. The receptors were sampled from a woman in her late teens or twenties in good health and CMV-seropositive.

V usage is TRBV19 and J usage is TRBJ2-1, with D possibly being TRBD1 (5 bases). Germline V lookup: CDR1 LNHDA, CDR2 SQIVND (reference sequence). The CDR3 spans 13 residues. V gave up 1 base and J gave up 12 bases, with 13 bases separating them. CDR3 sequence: CASSIGQTVLQFF. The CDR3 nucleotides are TGTGCCAGTAGTATAGGGCAGACAGTATTGCAGTTCTTC.

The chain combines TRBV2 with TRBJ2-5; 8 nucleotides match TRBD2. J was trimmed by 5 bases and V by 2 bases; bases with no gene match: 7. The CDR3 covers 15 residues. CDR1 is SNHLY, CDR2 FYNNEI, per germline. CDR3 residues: CASSERGGPTETQYF. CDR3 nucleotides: TGTGCCAGCAGTGAACGGGGGGGCCCCACCGAGACCCAGTACTTC.

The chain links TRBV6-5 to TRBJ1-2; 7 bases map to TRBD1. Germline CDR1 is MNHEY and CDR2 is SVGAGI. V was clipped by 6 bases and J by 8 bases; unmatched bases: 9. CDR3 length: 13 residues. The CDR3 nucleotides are TGTGCCAGCAGGCTCCAGGGGGAGTGGGGCTACACCTTC. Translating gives CASRLQGEWGYTF.

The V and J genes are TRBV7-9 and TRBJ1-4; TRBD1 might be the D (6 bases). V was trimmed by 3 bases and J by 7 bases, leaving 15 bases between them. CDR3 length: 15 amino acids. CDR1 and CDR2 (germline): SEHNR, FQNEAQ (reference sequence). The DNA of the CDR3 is TGTGCCAGCAGCTTCGACTATGGGGGCGGTGAAAAACTGTTTTTT. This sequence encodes CASSFDYGGGEKLFF.

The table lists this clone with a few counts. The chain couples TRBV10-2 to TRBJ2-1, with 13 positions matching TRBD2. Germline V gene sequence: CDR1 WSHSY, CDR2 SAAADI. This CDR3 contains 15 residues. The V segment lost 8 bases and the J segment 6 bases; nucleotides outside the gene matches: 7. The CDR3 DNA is TGCGCCAGCCGAACCGGGACTAGCGGGATCAATGAGCAGTTCTTC. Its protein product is CASRTGTSGINEQFF.

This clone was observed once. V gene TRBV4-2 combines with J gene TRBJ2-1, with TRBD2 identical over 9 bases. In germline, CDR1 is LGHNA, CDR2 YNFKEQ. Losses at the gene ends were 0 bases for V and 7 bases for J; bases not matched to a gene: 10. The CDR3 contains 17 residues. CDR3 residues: CASSQDSTSGLVNEQFF. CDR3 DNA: TGTGCCAGCAGCCAAGACAGCACTAGCGGGTTAGTGAATGAGCAGTTCTTC.

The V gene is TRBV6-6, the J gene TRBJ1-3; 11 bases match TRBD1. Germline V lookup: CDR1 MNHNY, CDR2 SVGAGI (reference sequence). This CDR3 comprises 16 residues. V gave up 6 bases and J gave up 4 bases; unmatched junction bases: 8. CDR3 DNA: TGTGCCAGCAGGGGTGGACAGGGGGCGATAGGAAACACCATATATTTT. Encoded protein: CASRGGQGAIGNTIYF.

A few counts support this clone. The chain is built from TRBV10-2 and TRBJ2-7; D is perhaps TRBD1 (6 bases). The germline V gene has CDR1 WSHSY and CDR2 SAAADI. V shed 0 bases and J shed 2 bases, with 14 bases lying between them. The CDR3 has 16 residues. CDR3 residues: CASSESGDTSTYEQYF. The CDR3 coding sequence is TGCGCCAGCAGTGAGTCGGGGGACACATCTACCTACGAGCAGTACTTC.